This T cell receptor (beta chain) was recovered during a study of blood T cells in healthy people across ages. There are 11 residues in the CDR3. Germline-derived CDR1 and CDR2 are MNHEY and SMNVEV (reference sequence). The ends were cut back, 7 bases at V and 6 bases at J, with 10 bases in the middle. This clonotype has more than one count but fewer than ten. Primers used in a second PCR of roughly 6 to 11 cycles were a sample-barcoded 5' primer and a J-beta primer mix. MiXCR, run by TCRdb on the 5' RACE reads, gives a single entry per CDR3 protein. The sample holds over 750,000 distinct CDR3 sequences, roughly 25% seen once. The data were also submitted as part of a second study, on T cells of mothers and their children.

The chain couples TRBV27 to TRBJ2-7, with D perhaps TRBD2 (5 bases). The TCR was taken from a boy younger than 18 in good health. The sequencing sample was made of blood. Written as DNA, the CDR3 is TGTGCCAGCATAGAGGGCTCCGAGCAGTACTTC. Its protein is CASIEGSEQYF.